This entry is about one T cell receptor beta chain. The entry originates in a study of technical replicates of blood from several donors. Some clones are missing from TCRdb's copy, which holds only in-frame ones; the method was immunoSEQ multiplex PCR. The top ten hold around 0.25% of the sample, which has fewer than 95,000 clones, around 94% seen once. This TCR was recovered from a human donor in good health. Source material: T cells isolated from PBMCs.

The CDR3 nucleotides are TGTGCCAGCAGCCACGGGGGGCATCGAGGGGAGACCCAGTACTTC. Protein: CASSHGGHRGETQYF. This sequence joins TRBV9 and TRBJ2-5; D perhaps matches TRBD2 (7 bases). Trimming shortened V by 4 bases and J by 5 bases, and 18 bases separated the two germline ends. In germline, CDR1 is SGDLS, CDR2 YYNGEE. The CDR3 runs 15 residues.